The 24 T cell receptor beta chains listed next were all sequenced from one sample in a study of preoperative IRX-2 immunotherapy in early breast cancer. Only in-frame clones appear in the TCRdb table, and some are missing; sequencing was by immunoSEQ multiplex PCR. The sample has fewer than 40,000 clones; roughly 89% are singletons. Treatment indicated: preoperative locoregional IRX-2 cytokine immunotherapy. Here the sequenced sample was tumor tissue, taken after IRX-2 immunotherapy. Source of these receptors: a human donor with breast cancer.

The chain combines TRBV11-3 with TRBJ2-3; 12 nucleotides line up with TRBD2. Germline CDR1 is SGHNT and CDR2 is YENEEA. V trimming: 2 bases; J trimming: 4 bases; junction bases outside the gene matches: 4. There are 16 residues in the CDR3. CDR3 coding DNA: TGTGCCAGCAGCTTAAAGTCTAGCGGGAGGGCAGATACGCAGTATTTT. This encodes CASSLKSSGRADTQYF.

CDR3 loop: CASSPGPGRTGELFF. CDR3 sequence (DNA): TGTGCCAGTAGTCCGGGCCCCGGGAGGACCGGGGAGCTGTTTTTT. The chain joins TRBV19 to TRBJ2-2, with TRBD2 identical over 7 bases. V trimming: 5 bases; J trimming: 5 bases; junction bases outside the gene matches: 8. The CDR3 covers 15 residues. CDR1 is LNHDA, CDR2 SQIVND, per germline (reference sequence).

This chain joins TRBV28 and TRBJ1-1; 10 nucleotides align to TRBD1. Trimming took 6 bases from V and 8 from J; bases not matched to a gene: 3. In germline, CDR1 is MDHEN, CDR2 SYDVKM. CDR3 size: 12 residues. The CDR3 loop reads CASRQGQGEAFF. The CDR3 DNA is TGTGCCAGCAGACAGGGACAGGGGGAAGCTTTCTTT.

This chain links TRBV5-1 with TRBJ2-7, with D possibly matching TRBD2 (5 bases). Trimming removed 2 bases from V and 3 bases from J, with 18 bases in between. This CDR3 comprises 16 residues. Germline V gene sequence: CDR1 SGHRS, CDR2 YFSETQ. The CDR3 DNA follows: TGCGCCAGCAGCTTCATTCCCCTCCCGGAGGTCTACGAGCAGTACTTC. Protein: CASSFIPLPEVYEQYF.

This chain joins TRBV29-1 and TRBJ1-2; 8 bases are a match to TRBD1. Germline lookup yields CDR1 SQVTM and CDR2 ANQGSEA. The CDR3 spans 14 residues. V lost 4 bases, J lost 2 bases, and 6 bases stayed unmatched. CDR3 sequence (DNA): TGCAGCGTTGCCAGGACAGGGCTGAACTATGGCTACACCTTC. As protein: CSVARTGLNYGYTF. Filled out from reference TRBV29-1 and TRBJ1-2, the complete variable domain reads SAVISQKPSRDICQRGTSLTIQCQVDSQVTMMFWYRQQPGQSLTLIATANQGSEATYESGFVIDKFPISRPNLTFSTLTVSNMSPEDSSIYLCSVARTGLNYGYTFGSGTRLTVV.

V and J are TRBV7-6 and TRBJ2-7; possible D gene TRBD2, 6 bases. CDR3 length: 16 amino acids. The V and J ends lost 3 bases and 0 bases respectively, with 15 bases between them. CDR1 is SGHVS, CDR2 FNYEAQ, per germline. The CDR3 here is CASSFLSGAHSYEQYF. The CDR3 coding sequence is TGTGCCAGCAGCTTTCTTTCGGGAGCGCACTCCTACGAGCAGTACTTC.

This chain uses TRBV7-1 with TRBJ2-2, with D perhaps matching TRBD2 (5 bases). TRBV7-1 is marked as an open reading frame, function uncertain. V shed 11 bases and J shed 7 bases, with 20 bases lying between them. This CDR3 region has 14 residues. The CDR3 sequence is CAGNTRPWGGELFF. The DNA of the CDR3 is TGTGCCGGTAATACTAGACCTTGGGGCGGGGAGCTGTTTTTT.

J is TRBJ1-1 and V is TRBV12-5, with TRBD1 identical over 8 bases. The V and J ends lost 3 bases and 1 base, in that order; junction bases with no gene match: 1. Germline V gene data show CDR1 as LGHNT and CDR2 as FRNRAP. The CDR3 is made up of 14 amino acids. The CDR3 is CASGFGQGNTEAFF. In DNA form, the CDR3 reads TGTGCTAGTGGTTTTGGACAGGGGAACACTGAAGCTTTCTTT.

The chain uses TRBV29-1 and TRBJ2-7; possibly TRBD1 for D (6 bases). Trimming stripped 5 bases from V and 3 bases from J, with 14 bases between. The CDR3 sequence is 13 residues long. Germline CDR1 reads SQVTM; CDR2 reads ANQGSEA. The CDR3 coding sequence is TGCAGCGTTCAAGGGGGTCTTGGCTACGAGCAGTACTTC. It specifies CSVQGGLGYEQYF.

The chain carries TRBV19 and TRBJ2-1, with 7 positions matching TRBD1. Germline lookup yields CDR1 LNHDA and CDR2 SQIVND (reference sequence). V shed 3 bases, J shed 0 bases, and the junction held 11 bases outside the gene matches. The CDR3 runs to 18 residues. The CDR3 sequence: CASSIFSRGYLSYNEQFF. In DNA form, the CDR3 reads TGTGCCAGTAGTATTTTTAGCAGGGGGTATCTCTCCTACAATGAGCAGTTCTTC.

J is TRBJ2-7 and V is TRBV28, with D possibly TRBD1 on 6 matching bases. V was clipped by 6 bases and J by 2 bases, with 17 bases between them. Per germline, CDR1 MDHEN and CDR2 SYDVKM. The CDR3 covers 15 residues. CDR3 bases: TGTGCCAGCAGCTCCACAGGGAGACTCACCTACGAGCAGTACGTC. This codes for CASSSTGRLTYEQYV.

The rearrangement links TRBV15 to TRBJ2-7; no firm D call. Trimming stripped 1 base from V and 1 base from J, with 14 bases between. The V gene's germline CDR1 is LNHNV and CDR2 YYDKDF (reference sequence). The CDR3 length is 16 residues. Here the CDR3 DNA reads TGTGCCACCAGCAGAGTGGGGATAGGCCCTTCCTACGAGCAGTACTTC. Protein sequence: CATSRVGIGPSYEQYF.

CDR3 sequence (DNA): TGTGCCAGCAGCTTAGCAGGCGGGGGGGCTTGGAATGAGCAGTTCTTC. Its protein is CASSLAGGGAWNEQFF. The chain links TRBV7-6 to TRBJ2-1; 9 nucleotides agree with TRBD2. Per germline, CDR1 SGHVS and CDR2 FNYEAQ. The V and J ends lost 0 bases and 7 bases, in that order; junction bases with no gene match: 7. There are 16 residues in the CDR3.

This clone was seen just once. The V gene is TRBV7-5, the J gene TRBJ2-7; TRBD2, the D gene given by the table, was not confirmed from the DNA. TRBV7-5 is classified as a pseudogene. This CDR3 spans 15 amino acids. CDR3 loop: CASSLSAGGSYEQYV. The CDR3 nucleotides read TGTGCCAGCAGCTTGTCCGCGGGAGGATCCTACGAGCAGTACGTC.

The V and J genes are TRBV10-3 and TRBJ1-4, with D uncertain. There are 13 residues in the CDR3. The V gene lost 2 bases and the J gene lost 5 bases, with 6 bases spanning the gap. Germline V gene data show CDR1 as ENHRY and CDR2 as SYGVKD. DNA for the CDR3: TGTGCCATCAGTGAGGCCCGAAATGAAAAACTGTTTTTT. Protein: CAISEARNEKLFF.

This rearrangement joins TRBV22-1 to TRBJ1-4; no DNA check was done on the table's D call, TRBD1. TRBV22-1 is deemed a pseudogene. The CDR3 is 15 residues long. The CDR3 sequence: CASSLFRQSNEKLFF. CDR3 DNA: TGTGCCAGCAGTTTATTTCGACAGAGTAATGAAAAACTGTTTTTT.

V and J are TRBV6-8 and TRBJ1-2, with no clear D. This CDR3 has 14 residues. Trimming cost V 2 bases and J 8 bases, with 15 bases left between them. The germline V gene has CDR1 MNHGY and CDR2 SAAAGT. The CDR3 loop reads CASSYAASPGGYTF. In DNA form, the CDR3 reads TGTGCCAGCAGTTACGCGGCATCTCCAGGCGGCTACACCTTC.

The CDR3 here is CASSRDRGVSPLHF. The CDR3 nucleotides are TGCGCCAGCAGCCGGGACAGGGGAGTGTCACCCCTCCACTTT. The V gene is TRBV5-1, the J gene TRBJ1-6; TRBD1 agrees at 10 bases. This CDR3 comprises 14 residues. CDR1 and CDR2 (germline): SGHRS, YFSETQ. V dropped 4 bases and J dropped 10; count of bases not matched to a gene: 5.

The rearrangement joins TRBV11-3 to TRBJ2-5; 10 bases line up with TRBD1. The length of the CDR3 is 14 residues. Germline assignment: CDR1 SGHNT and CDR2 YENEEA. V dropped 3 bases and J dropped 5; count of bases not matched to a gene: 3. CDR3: CASSFRTGGETQYF. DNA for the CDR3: TGTGCCAGCAGCTTCCGGACAGGGGGGGAGACCCAGTACTTC.

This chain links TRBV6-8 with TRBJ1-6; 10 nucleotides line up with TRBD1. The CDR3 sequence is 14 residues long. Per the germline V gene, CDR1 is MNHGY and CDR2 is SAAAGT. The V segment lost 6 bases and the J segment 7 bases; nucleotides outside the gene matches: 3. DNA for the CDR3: TGTGCCAGCAGGGGACAGGGGATGAATTCACCCCTCCACTTT. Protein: CASRGQGMNSPLHF.

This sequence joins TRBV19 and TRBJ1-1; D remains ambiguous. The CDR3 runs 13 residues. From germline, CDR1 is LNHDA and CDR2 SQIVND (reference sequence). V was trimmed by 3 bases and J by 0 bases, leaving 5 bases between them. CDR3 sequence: CASSMGMNTEAFF. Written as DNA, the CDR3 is TGTGCCAGTAGTATGGGTATGAACACTGAAGCTTTCTTT.

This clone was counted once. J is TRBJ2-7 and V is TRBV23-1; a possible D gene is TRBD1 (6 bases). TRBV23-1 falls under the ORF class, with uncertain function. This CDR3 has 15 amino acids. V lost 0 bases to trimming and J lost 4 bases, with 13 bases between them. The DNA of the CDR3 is TGCGCCAGCAGTCAATCTGGGACACCTTCTTACGAGCAGTACGTC. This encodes CASSQSGTPSYEQYV.

The CDR3 region is CASSPGGSGSDTQYF. The CDR3 DNA follows: TGTGCCAGCAGCCCGGGAGGGAGCGGTTCAGATACGCAGTATTTT. V usage is TRBV11-1 and J usage is TRBJ2-3, with 8 bases identical to TRBD2. V lost 5 bases and J lost 4; bases outside the gene matches: 8. The CDR3 contains 15 residues. Germline assignment: CDR1 SGHAT and CDR2 FQDESV (reference sequence).

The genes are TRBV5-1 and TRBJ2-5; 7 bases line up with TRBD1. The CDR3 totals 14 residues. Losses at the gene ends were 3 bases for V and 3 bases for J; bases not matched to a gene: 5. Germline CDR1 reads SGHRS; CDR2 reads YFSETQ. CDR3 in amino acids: CASSWTGGEETQYF. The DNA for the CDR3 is TGCGCCAGCAGCTGGACAGGTGGGGAAGAGACCCAGTACTTC.